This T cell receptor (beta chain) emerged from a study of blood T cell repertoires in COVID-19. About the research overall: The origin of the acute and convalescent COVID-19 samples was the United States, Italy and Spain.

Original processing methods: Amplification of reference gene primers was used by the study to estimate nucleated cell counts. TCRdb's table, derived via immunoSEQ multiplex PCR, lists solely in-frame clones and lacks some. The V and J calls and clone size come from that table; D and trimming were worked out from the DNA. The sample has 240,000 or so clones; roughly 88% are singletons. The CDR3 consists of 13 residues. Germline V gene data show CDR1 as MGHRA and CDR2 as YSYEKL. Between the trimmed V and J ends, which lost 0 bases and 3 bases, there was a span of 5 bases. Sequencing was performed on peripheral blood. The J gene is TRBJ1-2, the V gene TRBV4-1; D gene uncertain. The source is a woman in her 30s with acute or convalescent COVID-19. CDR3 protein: CASSQDLYYGYTF. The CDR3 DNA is TGCGCCAGCAGCCAAGACCTGTACTATGGCTACACCTTC.